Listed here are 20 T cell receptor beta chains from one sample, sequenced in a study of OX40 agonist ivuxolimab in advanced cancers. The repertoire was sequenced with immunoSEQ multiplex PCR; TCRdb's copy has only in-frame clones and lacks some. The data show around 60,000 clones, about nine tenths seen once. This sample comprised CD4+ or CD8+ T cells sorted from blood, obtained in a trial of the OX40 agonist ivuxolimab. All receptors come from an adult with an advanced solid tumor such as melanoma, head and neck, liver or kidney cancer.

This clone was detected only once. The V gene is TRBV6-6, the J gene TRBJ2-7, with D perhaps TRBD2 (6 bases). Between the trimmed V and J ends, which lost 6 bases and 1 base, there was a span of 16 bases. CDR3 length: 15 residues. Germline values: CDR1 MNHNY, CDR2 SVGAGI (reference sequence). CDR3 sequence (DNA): TGTGCCAGCAGGCCTCGGGACTTTAGATCCTACGAGCAGTACTTC. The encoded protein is CASRPRDFRSYEQYF.

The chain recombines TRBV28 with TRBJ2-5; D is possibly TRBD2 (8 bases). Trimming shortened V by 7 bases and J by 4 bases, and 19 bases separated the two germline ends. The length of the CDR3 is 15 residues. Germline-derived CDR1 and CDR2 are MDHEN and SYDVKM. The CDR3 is CASNIPGGGIETQYF. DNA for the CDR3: TGTGCCAGCAACATCCCGGGAGGGGGCATAGAGACCCAGTACTTC.

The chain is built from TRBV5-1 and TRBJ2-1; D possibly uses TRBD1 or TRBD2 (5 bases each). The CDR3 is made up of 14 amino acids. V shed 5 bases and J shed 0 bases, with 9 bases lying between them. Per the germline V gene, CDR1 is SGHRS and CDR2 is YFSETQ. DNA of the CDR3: TGCGCCAGCAGAGGGACGCCCTCCTACAATGAGCAGTTCTTC. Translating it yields CASRGTPSYNEQFF.

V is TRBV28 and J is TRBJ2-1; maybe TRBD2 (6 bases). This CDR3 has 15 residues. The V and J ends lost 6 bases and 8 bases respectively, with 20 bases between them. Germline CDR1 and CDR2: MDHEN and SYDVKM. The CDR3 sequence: CASRAGGSRGDEQFF. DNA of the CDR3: TGTGCCAGCAGGGCTGGAGGGAGTCGGGGAGATGAGCAGTTCTTC.

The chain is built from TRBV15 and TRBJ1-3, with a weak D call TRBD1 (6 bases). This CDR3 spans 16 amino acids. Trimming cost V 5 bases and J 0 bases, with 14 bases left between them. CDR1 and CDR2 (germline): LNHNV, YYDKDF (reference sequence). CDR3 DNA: TGTGCCACCAGCGGCAGACAGGCCAGCTCTGGAAACACCATATATTTT. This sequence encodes CATSGRQASSGNTIYF.

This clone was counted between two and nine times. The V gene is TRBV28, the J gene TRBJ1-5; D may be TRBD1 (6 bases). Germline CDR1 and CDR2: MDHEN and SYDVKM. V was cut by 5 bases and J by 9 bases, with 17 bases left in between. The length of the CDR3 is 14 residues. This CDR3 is CASSDFGQLLPQHF. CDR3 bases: TGTGCCAGCAGTGACTTTGGACAGCTCTTGCCCCAGCATTTT.

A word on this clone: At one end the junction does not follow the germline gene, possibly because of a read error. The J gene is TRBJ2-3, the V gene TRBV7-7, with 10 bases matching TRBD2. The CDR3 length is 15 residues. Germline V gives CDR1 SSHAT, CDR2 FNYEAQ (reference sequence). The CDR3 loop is CASSRLAGVTDTQYF. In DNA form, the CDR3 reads TGTGCTAGCAGTAGACTAGCGGGCGTCACAGATACGCAGTATTTT.

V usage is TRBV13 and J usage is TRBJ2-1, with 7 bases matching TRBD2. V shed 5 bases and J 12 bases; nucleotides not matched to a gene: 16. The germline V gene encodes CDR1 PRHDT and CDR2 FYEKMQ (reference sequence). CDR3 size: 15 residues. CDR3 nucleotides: TGTGCCAGCAGCCCTACAGTGGCGGGAGCGTCCGCGCAGTTCTTC. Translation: CASSPTVAGASAQFF.

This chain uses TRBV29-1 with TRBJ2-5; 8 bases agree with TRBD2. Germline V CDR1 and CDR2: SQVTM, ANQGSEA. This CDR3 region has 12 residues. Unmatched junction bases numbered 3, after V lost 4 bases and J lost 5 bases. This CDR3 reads CSVVAGRETQYF. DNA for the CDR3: TGCAGCGTTGTAGCGGGACGGGAGACCCAGTACTTC. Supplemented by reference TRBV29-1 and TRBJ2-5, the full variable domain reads SAVISQKPSRDICQRGTSLTIQCQVDSQVTMMFWYRQQPGQSLTLIATANQGSEATYESGFVIDKFPISRPNLTFSTLTVSNMSPEDSSIYLCSVVAGRETQYFGPGTRLLVL.

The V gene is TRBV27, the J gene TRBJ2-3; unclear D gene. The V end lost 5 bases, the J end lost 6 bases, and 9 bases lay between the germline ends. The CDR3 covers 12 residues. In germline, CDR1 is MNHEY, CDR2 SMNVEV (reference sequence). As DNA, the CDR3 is TGTGCCAGCAGTGCGAGGACGGATACGCAGTATTTT. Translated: CASSARTDTQYF.

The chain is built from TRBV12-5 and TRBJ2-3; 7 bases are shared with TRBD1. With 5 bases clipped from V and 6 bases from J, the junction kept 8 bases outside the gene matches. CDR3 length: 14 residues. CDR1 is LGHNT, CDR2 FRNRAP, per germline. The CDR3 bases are TGTGCTAGTGGTCGGGGACAGCCCAGCGATACGCAGTATTTT. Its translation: CASGRGQPSDTQYF.

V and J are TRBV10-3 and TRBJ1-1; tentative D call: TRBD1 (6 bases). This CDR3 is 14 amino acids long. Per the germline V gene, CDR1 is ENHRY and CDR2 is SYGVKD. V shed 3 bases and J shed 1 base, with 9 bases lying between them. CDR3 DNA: TGTGCCATCAGTGAAGGGGGACGGAACACTGAAGCTTTCTTT. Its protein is CAISEGGRNTEAFF.

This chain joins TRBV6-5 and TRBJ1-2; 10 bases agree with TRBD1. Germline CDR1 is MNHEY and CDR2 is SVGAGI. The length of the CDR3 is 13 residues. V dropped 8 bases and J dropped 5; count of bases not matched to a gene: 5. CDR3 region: CASWTGGFYGYTF. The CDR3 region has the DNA TGTGCCAGCTGGACAGGGGGTTTTTATGGCTACACCTTC.

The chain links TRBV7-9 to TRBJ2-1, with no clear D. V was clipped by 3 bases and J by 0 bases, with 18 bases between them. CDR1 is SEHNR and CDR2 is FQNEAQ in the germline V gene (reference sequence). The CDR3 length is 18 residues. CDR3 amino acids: CASSFSPATASSYNEQFF. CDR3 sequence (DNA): TGTGCCAGCAGCTTCTCCCCTGCGACGGCGAGCTCCTACAATGAGCAGTTCTTC.

For the CDR3, the DNA is TGCGCCAGCAGCTTGTCGGCAACTAGCACAGATACGCAGTATTTT. Amino acid sequence: CASSLSATSTDTQYF. The chain recombines TRBV5-1 with TRBJ2-3; D uncertain. Germline values: CDR1 SGHRS, CDR2 YFSETQ. V lost 1 base to trimming and J lost 0 bases, with 9 bases between them. This CDR3 has 15 amino acids.

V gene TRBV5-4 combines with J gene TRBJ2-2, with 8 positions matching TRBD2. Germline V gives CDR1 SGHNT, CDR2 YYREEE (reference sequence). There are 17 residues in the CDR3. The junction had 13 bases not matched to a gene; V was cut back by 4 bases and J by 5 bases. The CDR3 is CASSAAGGRVGTGELFF. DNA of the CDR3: TGTGCCAGCAGCGCCGCGGGGGGCAGGGTAGGAACCGGGGAGCTGTTTTTT. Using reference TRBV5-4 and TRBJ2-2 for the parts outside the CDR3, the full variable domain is ETGVTQSPTHLIKTRGQQVTLRCSSQSGHNTVSWYQQALGQGPQFIFQYYREEENGRGNFPPRFSGLQFPNYSSELNVNALELDDSALYLCASSAAGGRVGTGELFFGEGSRLTVL.

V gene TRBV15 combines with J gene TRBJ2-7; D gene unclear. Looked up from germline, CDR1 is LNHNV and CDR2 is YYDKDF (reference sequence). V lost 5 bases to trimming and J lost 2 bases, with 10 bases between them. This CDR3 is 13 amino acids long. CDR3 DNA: TGTGCCACCAGCTCGCGGAGCACCTACGAGCAGTACTTC. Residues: CATSSRSTYEQYF.

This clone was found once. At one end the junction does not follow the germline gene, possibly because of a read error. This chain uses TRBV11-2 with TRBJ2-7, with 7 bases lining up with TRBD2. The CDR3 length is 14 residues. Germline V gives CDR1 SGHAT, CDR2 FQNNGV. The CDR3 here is CASSLSGAVYGQYF. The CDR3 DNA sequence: TGTGCCAGCAGCTTGAGCGGGGCGGTCTACGGGCAGTACTTC. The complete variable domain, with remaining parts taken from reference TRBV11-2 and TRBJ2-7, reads EAGVAQSPRYKIIEKRQSVAFWCNPISGHATLYWYQQILGQGPKLLIQFQNNGVVDDSQLPKDRFSAERLKGVDSTLKIQPAKLEDSAVYLCASSLSGAVYGQYFGPGTRLTVT.

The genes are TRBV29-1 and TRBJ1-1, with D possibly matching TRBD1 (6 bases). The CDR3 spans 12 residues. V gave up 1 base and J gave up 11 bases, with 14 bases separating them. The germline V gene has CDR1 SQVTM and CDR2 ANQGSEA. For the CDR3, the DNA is TGCAGCGTTGAAGGCGGGGGCGGTGGGGCTTTCTTT. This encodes CSVEGGGGGAFF.

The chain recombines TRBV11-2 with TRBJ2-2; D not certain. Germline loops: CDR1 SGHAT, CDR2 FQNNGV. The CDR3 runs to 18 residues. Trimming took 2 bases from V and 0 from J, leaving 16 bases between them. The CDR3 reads CASSLSRLSRANTGELFF. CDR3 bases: TGTGCCAGCAGCTTATCACGGCTGTCTCGCGCGAACACCGGGGAGCTGTTTTTT. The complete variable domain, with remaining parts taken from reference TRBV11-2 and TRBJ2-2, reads EAGVAQSPRYKIIEKRQSVAFWCNPISGHATLYWYQQILGQGPKLLIQFQNNGVVDDSQLPKDRFSAERLKGVDSTLKIQPAKLEDSAVYLCASSLSRLSRANTGELFFGEGSRLTVL.